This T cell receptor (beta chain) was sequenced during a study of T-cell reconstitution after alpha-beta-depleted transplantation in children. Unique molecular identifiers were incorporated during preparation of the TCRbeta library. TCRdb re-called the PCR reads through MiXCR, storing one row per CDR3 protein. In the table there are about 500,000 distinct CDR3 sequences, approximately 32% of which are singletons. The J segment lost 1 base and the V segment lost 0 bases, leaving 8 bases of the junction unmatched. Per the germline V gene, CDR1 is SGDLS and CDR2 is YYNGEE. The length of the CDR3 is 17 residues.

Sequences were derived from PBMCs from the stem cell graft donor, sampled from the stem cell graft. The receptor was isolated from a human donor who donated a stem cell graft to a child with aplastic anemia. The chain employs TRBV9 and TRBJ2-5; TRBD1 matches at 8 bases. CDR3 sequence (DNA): TGTGCCAGCAGCGTAGCTGGGGGACAGGTGGCCCAAGAGACCCAGTACTTC. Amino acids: CASSVAGGQVAQETQYF.